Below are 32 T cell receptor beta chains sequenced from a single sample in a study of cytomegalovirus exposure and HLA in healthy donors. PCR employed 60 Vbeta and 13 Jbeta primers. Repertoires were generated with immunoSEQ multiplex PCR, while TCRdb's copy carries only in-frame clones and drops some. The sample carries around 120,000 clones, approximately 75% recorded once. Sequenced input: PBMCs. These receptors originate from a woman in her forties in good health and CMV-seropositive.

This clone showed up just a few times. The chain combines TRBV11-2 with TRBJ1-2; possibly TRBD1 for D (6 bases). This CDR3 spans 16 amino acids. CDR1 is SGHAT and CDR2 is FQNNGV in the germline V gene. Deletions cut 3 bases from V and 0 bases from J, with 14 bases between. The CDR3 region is CASSFVQGLTNYGYTF. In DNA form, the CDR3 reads TGTGCCAGCAGCTTTGTCCAGGGGCTAACTAACTATGGCTACACCTTC.

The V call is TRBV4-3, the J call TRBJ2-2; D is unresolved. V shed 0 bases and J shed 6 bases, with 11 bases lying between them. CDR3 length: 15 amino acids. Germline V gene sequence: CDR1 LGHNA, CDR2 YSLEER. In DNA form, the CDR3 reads TGCGCCAGCAGCCAAGAGGGCTTGGTCGCCGGGGAGCTGTTTTTT. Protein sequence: CASSQEGLVAGELFF.

The CDR3 DNA follows: TGTGCCTGGAGTCGTGACAGGGGTGGAGAGCAGTACTTC. It translates to CAWSRDRGGEQYF. The J gene is TRBJ2-5, the V gene TRBV30; 8 nucleotides match TRBD1. Germline loops: CDR1 GTSNPN, CDR2 SVGIG (reference sequence). The CDR3 is 13 amino acids. The trim removed 2 bases at V and 11 bases at J, leaving 10 bases unmatched.

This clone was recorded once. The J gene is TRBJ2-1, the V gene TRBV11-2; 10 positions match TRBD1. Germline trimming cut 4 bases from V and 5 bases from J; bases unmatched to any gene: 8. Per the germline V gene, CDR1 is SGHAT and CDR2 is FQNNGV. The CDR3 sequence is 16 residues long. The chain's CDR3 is CASSWPGQGSDNEQFF. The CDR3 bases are TGTGCCAGCAGCTGGCCGGGACAGGGGTCGGACAATGAGCAGTTCTTC. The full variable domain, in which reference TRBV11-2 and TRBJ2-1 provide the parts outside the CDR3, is EAGVAQSPRYKIIEKRQSVAFWCNPISGHATLYWYQQILGQGPKLLIQFQNNGVVDDSQLPKDRFSAERLKGVDSTLKIQPAKLEDSAVYLCASSWPGQGSDNEQFFGPGTRLTVL.

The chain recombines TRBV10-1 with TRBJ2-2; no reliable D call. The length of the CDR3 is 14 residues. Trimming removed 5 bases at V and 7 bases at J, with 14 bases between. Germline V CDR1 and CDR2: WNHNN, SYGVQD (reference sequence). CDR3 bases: TGCGCCAGCAGTCCCGTCACAATTGACGGGGAGCTGTTTTTT. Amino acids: CASSPVTIDGELFF.

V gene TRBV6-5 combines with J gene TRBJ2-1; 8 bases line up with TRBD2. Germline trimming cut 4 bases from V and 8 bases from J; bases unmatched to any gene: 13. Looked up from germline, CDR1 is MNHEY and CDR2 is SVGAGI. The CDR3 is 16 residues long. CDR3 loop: CASSSVTSGGGDEQFF. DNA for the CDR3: TGTGCCAGCAGTTCTGTCACTAGCGGAGGTGGGGATGAGCAGTTCTTC.

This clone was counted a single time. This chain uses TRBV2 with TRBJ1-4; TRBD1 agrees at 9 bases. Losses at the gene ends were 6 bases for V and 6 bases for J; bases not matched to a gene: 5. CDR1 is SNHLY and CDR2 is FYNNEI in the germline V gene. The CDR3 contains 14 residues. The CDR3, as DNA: TGTGCCAGCAGGGACAGGGGAGGACATGAAAAACTGTTTTTT. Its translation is CASRDRGGHEKLFF.

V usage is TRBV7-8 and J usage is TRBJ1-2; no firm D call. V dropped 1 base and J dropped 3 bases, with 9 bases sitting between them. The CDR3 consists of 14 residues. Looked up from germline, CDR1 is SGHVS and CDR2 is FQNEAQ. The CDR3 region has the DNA TGTGCCAGCAGCTTAGACAGAATCCACTATGGCTACACCTTC. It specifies CASSLDRIHYGYTF.

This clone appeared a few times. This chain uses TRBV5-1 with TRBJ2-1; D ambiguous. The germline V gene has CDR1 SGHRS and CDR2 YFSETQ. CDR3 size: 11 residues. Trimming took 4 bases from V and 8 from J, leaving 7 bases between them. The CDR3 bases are TGCGCCAGCAGCGTAGTGGATGAGCAGTTCTTC. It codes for CASSVVDEQFF.

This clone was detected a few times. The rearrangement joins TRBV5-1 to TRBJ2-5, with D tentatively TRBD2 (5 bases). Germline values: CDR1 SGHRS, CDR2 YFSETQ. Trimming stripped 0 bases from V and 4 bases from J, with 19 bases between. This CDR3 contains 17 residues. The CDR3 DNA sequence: TGCGCCAGCAGCTTGGCCTTGGAGTTGTTGGGGAGAGAGACCCAGTACTTC. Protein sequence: CASSLALELLGRETQYF.

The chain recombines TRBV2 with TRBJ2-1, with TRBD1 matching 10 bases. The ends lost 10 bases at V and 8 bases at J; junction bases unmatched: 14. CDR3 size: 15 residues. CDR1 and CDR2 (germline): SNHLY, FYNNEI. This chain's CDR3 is CATKRPGTGDDEQFF. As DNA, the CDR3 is TGTGCCACCAAGCGGCCCGGGACAGGGGACGATGAGCAGTTCTTC.

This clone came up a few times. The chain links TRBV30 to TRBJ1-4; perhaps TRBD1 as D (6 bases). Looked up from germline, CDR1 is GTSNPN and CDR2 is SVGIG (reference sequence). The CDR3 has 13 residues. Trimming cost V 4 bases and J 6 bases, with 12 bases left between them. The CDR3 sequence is CAWTGQNYEKLFF. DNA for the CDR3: TGTGCCTGGACCGGACAGAATTATGAAAAACTGTTTTTT.

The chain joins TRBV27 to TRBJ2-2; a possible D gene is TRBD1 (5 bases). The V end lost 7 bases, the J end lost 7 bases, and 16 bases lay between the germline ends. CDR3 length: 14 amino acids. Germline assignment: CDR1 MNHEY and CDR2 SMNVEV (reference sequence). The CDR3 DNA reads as TGTGCCAGCATAAGGGCAGGGCGACACGGGGAGCTGTTTTTT. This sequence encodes CASIRAGRHGELFF.

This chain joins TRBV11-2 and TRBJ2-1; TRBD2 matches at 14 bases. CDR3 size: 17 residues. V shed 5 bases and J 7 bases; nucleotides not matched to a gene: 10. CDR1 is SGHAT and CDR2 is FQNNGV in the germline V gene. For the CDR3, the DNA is TGTGCCAGCAGCCCCACGGGACTAGCGGGGGTGAGGAATGAGCAGTTCTTC. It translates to CASSPTGLAGVRNEQFF.

The chain's CDR3 is CASSLPYEQYF. The DNA of the CDR3 is TGTGCCAGCAGCCTACCCTACGAGCAGTACTTC. This chain connects TRBV7-2 to TRBJ2-7; D is unclear. The germline V gene has CDR1 SGHTA and CDR2 FQGNSA. Trimming pared 5 bases from V and 2 bases from J, leaving 4 bases between. The CDR3 sequence is 11 residues long.

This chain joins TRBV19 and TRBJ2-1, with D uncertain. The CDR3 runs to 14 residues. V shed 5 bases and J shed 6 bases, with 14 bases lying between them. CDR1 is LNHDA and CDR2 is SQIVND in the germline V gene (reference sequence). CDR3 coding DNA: TGTGCCAGTAGTCTCCAGACAAGATCCAATGAGCAGTTCTTC. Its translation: CASSLQTRSNEQFF.

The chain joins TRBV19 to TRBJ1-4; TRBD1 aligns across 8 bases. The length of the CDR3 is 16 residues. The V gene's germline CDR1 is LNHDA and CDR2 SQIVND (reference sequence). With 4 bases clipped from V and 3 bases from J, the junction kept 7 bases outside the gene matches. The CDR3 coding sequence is TGTGCCAGTAGTAACCTCCAGGGGGCTGCTAATGAAAAACTGTTTTTT. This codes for CASSNLQGAANEKLFF.

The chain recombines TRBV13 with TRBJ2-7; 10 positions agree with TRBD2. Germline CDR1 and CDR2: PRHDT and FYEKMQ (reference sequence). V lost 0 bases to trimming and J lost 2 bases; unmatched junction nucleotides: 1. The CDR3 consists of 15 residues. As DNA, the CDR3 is TGTGCCAGCAGCTTAGGAGCGGGGGGGCCCTACGAGCAGTACTTC. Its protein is CASSLGAGGPYEQYF.

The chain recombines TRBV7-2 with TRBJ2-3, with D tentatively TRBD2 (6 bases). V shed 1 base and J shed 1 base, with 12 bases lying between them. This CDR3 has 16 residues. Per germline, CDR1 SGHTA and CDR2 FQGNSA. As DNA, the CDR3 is TGTGCCAGCAGCTTAGATTTGGCTAGCGGCACAGATACGCAGTATTTT. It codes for CASSLDLASGTDTQYF. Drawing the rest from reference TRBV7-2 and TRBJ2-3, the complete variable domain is GAGVSQSPSNKVTEKGKDVELRCDPISGHTALYWYRQSLGQGLEFLIYFQGNSAPDKSGLPSDRFSAERTGGSVSTLTIQRTQQEDSAVYLCASSLDLASGTDTQYFGPGTRLTVL.

The CDR3 nucleotides read TGTGCCAGCAGGACTTGGGGCCGACCCGTCGACACTGAAGCTTTCTTT. Translated, it gives CASRTWGRPVDTEAFF. The J gene is TRBJ1-1, the V gene TRBV5-4, with D maybe TRBD1 (5 bases). The germline V gene encodes CDR1 SGHNT and CDR2 YYREEE (reference sequence). The CDR3 contains 16 residues. V lost 5 bases, J lost 3 bases, and 20 bases lay in between.

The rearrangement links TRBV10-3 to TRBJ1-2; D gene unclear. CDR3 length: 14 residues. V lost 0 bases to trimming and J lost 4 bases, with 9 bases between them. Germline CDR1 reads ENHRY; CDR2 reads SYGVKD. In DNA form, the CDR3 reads TGTGCCATCAGTGAGTCGGAGGTTATCTATGGCTACACCTTC. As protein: CAISESEVIYGYTF.

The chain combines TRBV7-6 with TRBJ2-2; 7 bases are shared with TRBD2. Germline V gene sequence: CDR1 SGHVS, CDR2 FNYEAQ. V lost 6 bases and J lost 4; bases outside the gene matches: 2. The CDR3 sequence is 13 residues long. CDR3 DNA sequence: TGTGCCAGCAGTCCGGGGGGCACCGGGGAGCTGTTTTTT. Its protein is CASSPGGTGELFF.

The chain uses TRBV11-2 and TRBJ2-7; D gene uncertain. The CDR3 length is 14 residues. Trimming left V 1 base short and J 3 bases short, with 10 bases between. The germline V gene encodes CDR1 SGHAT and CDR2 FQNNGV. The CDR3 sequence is CASSLGPGIYEQYF. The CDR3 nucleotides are TGTGCCAGCAGCTTAGGTCCAGGAATCTACGAGCAGTACTTC.

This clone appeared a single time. The CDR3 sequence is CASIPGTASRYTF. As DNA, the CDR3 is TGTGCCAGCATCCCCGGGACTGCTTCGCGCTACACCTTC. The chain links TRBV2 to TRBJ1-2, with D possibly being TRBD1 (5 bases). Germline CDR1 reads SNHLY; CDR2 reads FYNNEI. The CDR3 length is 13 residues. The germline V and J ends were trimmed by 7 bases and 9 bases, with 18 bases remaining between them.

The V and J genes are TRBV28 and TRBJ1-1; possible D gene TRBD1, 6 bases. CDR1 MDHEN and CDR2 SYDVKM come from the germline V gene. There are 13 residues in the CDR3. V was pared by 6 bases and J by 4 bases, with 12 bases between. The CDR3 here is CASSPQGSTEAFF. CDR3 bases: TGTGCCAGCAGCCCGCAGGGGAGCACTGAAGCTTTCTTT.

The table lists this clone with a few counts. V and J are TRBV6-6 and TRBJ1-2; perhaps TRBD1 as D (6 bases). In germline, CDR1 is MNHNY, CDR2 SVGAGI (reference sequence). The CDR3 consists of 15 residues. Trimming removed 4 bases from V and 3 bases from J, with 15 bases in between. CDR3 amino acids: CASSSLRGGDYGYTF. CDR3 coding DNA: TGTGCCAGCAGTTCTCTTAGGGGGGGCGACTATGGCTACACCTTC.

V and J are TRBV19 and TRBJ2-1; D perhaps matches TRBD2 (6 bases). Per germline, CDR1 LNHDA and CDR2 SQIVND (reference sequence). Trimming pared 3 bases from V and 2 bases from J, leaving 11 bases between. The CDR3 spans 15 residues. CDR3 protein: CASSMVSGPYNEQFF. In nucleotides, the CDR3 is TGTGCCAGTAGTATGGTTAGCGGCCCCTACAATGAGCAGTTCTTC.

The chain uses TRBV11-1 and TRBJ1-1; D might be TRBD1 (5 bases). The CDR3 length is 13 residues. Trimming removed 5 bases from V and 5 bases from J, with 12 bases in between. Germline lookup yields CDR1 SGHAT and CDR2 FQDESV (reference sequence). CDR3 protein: CASSPRTMTEAFF. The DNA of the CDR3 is TGTGCCAGCAGCCCTAGGACAATGACTGAAGCTTTCTTT.

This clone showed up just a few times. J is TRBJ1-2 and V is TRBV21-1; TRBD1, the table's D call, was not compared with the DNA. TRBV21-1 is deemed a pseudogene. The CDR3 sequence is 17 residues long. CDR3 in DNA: TGTGCCAGCAGCAAAATAAAACAGGGGGTTTGTCTTAGTGGCTACACCTTC. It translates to CASSKIKQGVCLSGYTF.

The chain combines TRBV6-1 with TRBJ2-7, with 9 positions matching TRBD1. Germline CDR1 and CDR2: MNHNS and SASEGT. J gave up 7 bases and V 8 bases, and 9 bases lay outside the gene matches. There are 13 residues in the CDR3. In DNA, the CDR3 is TGTGCCAGCCCCCCGGACAGGGGCGGAGAGCAGTACTTC. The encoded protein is CASPPDRGGEQYF.

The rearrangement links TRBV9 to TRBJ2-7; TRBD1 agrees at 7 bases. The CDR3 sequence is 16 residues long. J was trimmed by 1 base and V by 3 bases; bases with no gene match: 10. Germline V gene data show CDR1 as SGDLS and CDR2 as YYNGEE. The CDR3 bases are TGTGCCAGCAGCGACCCCCGGACAGGCGTGTCCTACGAGCAGTACTTC. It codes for CASSDPRTGVSYEQYF.

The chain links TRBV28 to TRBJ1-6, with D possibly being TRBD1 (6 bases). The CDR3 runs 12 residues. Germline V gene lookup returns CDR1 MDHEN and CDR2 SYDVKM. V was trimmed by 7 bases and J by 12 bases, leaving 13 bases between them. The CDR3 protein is CASKSGAGPLHF. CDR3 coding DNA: TGTGCCAGCAAGTCAGGGGCTGGACCCCTCCACTTT.